Listed below are T cell receptor beta chains from one sample, sequenced in a study of cytomegalovirus exposure and HLA in healthy donors. The repertoire was sequenced with immunoSEQ multiplex PCR; TCRdb's copy has only in-frame clones and lacks some. The sample is made up of 130,000 to 150,000 clones, and the top ten hold under 2% of it. The sample comprised PBMCs. These TCRs come from a woman aged 50 to 60 in good health and CMV-seronegative. The CDR3 runs from the conserved cysteine through the conserved F or W. D genes are given only for firm matches.

V: TRBV5-8
J: TRBJ1-2
D: -
DNA: TGTGCCAGCAGCATCTCGGGAGGCGGGTCCTATGGCTACACCTTC
CDR3: CASSISGGGSYGYTF

V: TRBV20-1
J: TRBJ2-7
D: -
DNA: TGCAGTGCTAGTAGTGAGGAGCAGTACTTC
CDR3: CSASSEEQYF

V: TRBV4-3
J: TRBJ2-3
D: TRBD2
DNA: TGCGCCAGCAGCCAAGAACTAGCGGGACATCAAGATACGCAGTATTTT
CDR3: CASSQELAGHQDTQYF

V: TRBV5-1
J: TRBJ1-5
D: -
DNA: TGCGCCAGCAGCACCCACTATCAGCCCCAGCATTTT
CDR3: CASSTHYQPQHF

V: TRBV29-1
J: TRBJ2-1
D: -
DNA: TGCAGCGTTGAAACGGGTGGGCAGTTCTTC
CDR3: CSVETGGQFF

V: TRBV12-2
J: TRBJ2-7
D: -
DNA: TGTGCAAGTCGCTTCGGGGGCTACGAGCAGTACTTC
CDR3: CASRFGGYEQYF

V: TRBV28
J: TRBJ1-5
D: -
DNA: TGTGCCAGCAGTTCGAGACAGGATTATCAGCCCCAGCATTTT
CDR3: CASSSRQDYQPQHF

V: TRBV6-6
J: TRBJ1-5
D: TRBD1
DNA: TGTGCCAGCAGTTGGGACAGGAAGGATCAGCCCCAGCATTTT
CDR3: CASSWDRKDQPQHF

V: TRBV9
J: TRBJ1-2
D: -
DNA: TGTGCCAGCAGCTTTCGACACGCTAACTATGGCTACACCTTC
CDR3: CASSFRHANYGYTF

V: TRBV7-2
J: TRBJ2-4
D: -
DNA: TGTGCCAGCAGCCGTGGCAGGGTTGACATTCAGTACTTC
CDR3: CASSRGRVDIQYF

V: TRBV7-2
J: TRBJ2-3
D: TRBD2
DNA: TGTGCCAGCAGCTCCGGGACTAGCGGGAGGGATACGCAGTATTTT
CDR3: CASSSGTSGRDTQYF

V: TRBV7-2
J: TRBJ1-5
D: TRBD1
DNA: TGTGCCAGCAGCTTAATAGGACAGGGAAGGGACCCCCAGCATTTT
CDR3: CASSLIGQGRDPQHF

V: TRBV4-1
J: TRBJ2-3
D: -
DNA: TGCGCCAGCAGCCAAGATAGCACAGCGGCGTTTGAAGCGCAGTATTTT
CDR3: CASSQDSTAAFEAQYF

V: TRBV5-1
J: TRBJ2-7
D: -
DNA: TGCGCCAGAAAATGGACTTGGTGGCTCCTTTCCCCCATAGCCACACTCTACGAGCAGTACTTC
CDR3: CARKWTWWLLSPIATLYEQYF

V: TRBV27
J: TRBJ2-7
D: TRBD1
DNA: TGTGCCAGCAGTTCTCTTCCGGGACAGGGCCACTACGAGCAGTACTTC
CDR3: CASSSLPGQGHYEQYF

V: TRBV6-6
J: TRBJ2-3
D: TRBD1
DNA: TGTGCCAGCAGCTTTGGGACAGGGAGCACAGATACGCAGTATTTT
CDR3: CASSFGTGSTDTQYF

V: TRBV11-2
J: TRBJ1-5
D: -
DNA: TGTGCCAGCAGCTTCGGGAGGGATAGCAATCAGCCCCAGCATTTT
CDR3: CASSFGRDSNQPQHF

V: TRBV9
J: TRBJ2-2
D: -
DNA: TGTGCCAGCAGCGCAGGGGCGGTGCTCTCCACCGGGGAGCTGTTTTTT
CDR3: CASSAGAVLSTGELFF

V: TRBV7-7
J: TRBJ2-5
D: TRBD2
DNA: TGTGCCAGCAGCTCTCAAGGGAGGGTACAGTACTTC
CDR3: CASSSQGRVQYF

V: TRBV5-6
J: TRBJ1-1
D: -
DNA: TGTGCCAGCAGCTTAGGACACGGAGAAGCTTTCTTT
CDR3: CASSLGHGEAFF

V: TRBV6-6
J: TRBJ1-1
D: -
DNA: TGTGCCAGCAGTTACTCGATGGGAGACACTGAAGCTTTCTTT
CDR3: CASSYSMGDTEAFF

V: TRBV4-3
J: TRBJ2-1
D: TRBD1
DNA: TGCGCCAGCAGCCTCGGGACAGGGGGCTACAATGAGCAGTTCTTC
CDR3: CASSLGTGGYNEQFF

V: TRBV5-4
J: TRBJ2-5
D: TRBD2
DNA: TGTGCCAGCAGAGTGAGCGGGGGGGCCTATGAGACCCAGTACTTC
CDR3: CASRVSGGAYETQYF

V: TRBV4-3
J: TRBJ1-6
D: -
DNA: TGCGCCAGCAGCCAAGAAACGGGAATAAGGAATTCACCCCTCCACTTT
CDR3: CASSQETGIRNSPLHF

V: TRBV10-3
J: TRBJ1-2
D: TRBD1
DNA: TGTGCCATCAGTGATGGACAGGGTACCTATGGCTACACCTTC
CDR3: CAISDGQGTYGYTF

V: TRBV5-1
J: TRBJ2-7
D: -
DNA: TGCGCCAGCAGCCCGTGGGAAGGGGTAGCCTACGAGCAGTACTTC
CDR3: CASSPWEGVAYEQYF

V: TRBV5-1
J: TRBJ2-3
D: -
DNA: TGCGCCAGCAGCTTGGGACAGCAGAGAGATACGCAGTATTTT
CDR3: CASSLGQQRDTQYF

V: TRBV20-1
J: TRBJ2-7
D: -
DNA: TGCAGTGCTCTGACAGTACTTGAGCAGTACTTC
CDR3: CSALTVLEQYF

V: TRBV9
J: TRBJ2-3
D: TRBD2
DNA: TGTGCCAGCAGCCCCCAAGGACTAGCGGGGGGTTTAGATACGCAGTATTTT
CDR3: CASSPQGLAGGLDTQYF

V: TRBV28
J: TRBJ1-2
D: TRBD1
DNA: TGTGCCATCCAGGGGGACTATGGCTACACCTTC
CDR3: CAIQGDYGYTF

V: TRBV2
J: TRBJ2-5
D: -
DNA: TGTGCCAGCAGTGAAATGGGCACCCAAGAGACCCAGTACTTC
CDR3: CASSEMGTQETQYF

V: TRBV7-3
J: TRBJ2-1
D: TRBD1
DNA: TGTGCCAGCAGCTTAGGGACAGGGGGAGTCAATGAGCAGTTCTTC
CDR3: CASSLGTGGVNEQFF

V: TRBV28
J: TRBJ2-3
D: TRBD2
DNA: TGTGCCAGCAGTTTATGGAACCGCGGGGGGAGCACAGATACGCAGTATTTT
CDR3: CASSLWNRGGSTDTQYF

V: TRBV6-6
J: TRBJ2-7
D: -
DNA: TGTGCCAGCAGCGCGGGACTGGCTTACGAGCAGTACTTC
CDR3: CASSAGLAYEQYF

V: TRBV6-1
J: TRBJ2-1
D: -
DNA: TGTGCCAGCAGCCCGAGGAGGGACTACAATGAGCAGTTCTTC
CDR3: CASSPRRDYNEQFF

V: TRBV9
J: TRBJ1-1
D: TRBD1
DNA: TGTGCCAGCAGCGTACAGGGGGCGAACACTGAAGCTTTCTTT
CDR3: CASSVQGANTEAFF

V: TRBV6-5
J: TRBJ1-1
D: -
DNA: TGTGCCAGCAGTTACTCAGTCAGGGTGAACACTGAAGCTTTCTTT
CDR3: CASSYSVRVNTEAFF

V: TRBV7-9
J: TRBJ2-7
D: TRBD2
DNA: TGTGCCAGCAGCGCCGGGAGGGGCAAGACCTACGAGCAGTACTTC
CDR3: CASSAGRGKTYEQYF

V: TRBV19
J: TRBJ2-3
D: TRBD1
DNA: TGTGCCAGTAGCTCTAGGGACAGGGTTGAAGATACGCAGTATTTT
CDR3: CASSSRDRVEDTQYF

V: TRBV4-1
J: TRBJ2-7
D: TRBD2
DNA: TGCGCCAGCAGCCAAGATCGGGGGGGCTACGAGCAGTACTTC
CDR3: CASSQDRGGYEQYF